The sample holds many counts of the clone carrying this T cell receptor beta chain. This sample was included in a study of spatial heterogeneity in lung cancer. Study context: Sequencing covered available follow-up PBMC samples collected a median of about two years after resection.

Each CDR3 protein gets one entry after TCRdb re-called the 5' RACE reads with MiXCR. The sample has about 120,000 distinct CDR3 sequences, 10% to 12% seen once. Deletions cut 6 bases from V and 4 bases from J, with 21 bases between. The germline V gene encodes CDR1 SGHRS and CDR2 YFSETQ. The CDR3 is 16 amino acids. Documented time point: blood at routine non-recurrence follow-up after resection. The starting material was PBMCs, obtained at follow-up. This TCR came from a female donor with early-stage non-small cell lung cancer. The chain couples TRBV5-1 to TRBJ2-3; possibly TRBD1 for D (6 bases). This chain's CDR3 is CASNSLGGRGPDTQYF. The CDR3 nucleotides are TGCGCCAGCAACTCACTTGGTGGCAGGGGCCCAGATACGCAGTATTTT.